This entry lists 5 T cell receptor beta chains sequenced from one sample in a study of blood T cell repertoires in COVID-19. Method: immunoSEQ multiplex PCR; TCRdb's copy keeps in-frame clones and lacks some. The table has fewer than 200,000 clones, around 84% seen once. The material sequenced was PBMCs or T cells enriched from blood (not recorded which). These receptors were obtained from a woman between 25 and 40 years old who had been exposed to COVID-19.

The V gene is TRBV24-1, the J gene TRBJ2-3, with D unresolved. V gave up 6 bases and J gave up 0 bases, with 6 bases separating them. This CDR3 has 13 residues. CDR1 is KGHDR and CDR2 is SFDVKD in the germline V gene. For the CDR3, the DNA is TGTGCCACCAGTTCCAGGAGCACAGATACGCAGTATTTT. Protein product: CATSSRSTDTQYF.

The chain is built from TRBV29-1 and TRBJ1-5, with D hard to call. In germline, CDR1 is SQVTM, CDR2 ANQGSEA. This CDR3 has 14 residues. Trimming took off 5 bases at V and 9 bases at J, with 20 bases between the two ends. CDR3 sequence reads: CSVPRSAPRGPQHF. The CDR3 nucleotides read TGCAGCGTTCCTCGATCGGCCCCCAGAGGGCCCCAGCATTTT.

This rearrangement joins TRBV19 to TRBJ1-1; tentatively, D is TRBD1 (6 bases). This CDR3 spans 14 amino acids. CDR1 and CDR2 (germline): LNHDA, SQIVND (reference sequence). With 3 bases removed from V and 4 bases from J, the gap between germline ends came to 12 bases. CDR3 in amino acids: CASSMRGLGTEAFF. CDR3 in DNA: TGTGCCAGTAGTATGCGGGGGCTGGGCACTGAAGCTTTCTTT.

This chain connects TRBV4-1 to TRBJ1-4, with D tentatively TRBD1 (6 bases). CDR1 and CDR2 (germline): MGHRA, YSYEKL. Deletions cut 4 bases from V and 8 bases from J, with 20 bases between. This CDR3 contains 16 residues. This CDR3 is CASSRNPGQRKEKLFF. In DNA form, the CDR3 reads TGCGCCAGCAGCCGAAACCCGGGACAAAGAAAGGAAAAACTGTTTTTT.

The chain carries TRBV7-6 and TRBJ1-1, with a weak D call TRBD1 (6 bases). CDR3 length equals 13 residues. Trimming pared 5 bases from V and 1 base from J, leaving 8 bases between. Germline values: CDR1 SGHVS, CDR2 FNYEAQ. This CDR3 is CASSRTANTEAFF. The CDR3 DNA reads TGTGCCAGCAGCCGGACAGCGAACACTGAAGCTTTCTTT.